Below are 25 T cell receptor beta chains sequenced from a single sample in a study of T cells after yellow fever vaccination. Each CDR3 protein gets one entry after TCRdb re-called the 5' RACE reads with MiXCR. The sample lists 450,000 to 600,000 distinct CDR3 sequences; about 13% were seen once. Sequences were derived from PBMCs, sampled on the day of the yellow fever booster vaccination. Receptor source: a man aged 30-40 years who received the YFV17D yellow fever vaccine.

The V and J genes are TRBV7-2 and TRBJ2-3; TRBD2 matches at 10 bases. J lost 8 bases, V lost 4 bases, and 6 bases had no gene match. Germline assignment: CDR1 SGHTA and CDR2 FQGNSA. The length of the CDR3 is 14 residues. CDR3 in DNA: TGTGCCAGCAGCTCAGGGACTAGCGCCATTACGCAGTATTTT. It is translated as CASSSGTSAITQYF.

This clonotype was found a few times. This chain links TRBV10-3 with TRBJ2-5, with TRBD2 as a possible D gene (6 bases). The CDR3 consists of 14 residues. Germline V gene data show CDR1 as ENHRY and CDR2 as SYGVKD. Trimming removed 6 bases at V and 5 bases at J, with 16 bases between. The CDR3 region is CAISSSGAGETQYF. The DNA for the CDR3 is TGTGCCATCAGCTCATCGGGCGCGGGGGAGACCCAGTACTTC.

This clonotype showed up many times. The chain couples TRBV6-5 to TRBJ2-1; 10 nucleotides match TRBD2. Germline-derived CDR1 and CDR2 are MNHEY and SVGAGI. CDR3 length: 16 amino acids. V shed 5 bases and J 1 base; nucleotides not matched to a gene: 5. CDR3 in amino acids: CASSPASGRSYNEQFF. In DNA, the CDR3 is TGTGCCAGCAGTCCCGCTAGCGGGAGATCCTACAATGAGCAGTTCTTC.

This clonotype has a count of ten or more. The chain uses TRBV5-1 and TRBJ2-5; 12 bases are shared with TRBD2. CDR1 is SGHRS, CDR2 YFSETQ, per germline. The CDR3 length is 17 residues. The V segment lost 4 bases and the J segment 5 bases; nucleotides outside the gene matches: 12. CDR3 sequence reads: CASSPDPTSGRKETQYF. In nucleotides, the CDR3 is TGCGCCAGCAGCCCCGATCCGACTAGCGGGAGAAAGGAGACCCAGTACTTC.

The chain is built from TRBV20-1 and TRBJ2-1, with 7 bases that match TRBD2. V was pared by 1 base and J by 4 bases, with 7 bases of the junction left unmatched. The CDR3 sequence is 15 residues long. Germline-derived CDR1 and CDR2 are DFQATT and SNEGSKA (reference sequence). CDR3 protein: CSARGRTRSYNEQFF. For the CDR3, the DNA is TGCAGTGCTAGAGGACGGACTAGATCTTACAATGAGCAGTTCTTC.

The chain uses TRBV6-2 or TRBV6-3 and TRBJ2-5, with 7 bases lining up with TRBD1. After removal of 2 bases from V and 6 bases from J, the junction contained 6 bases not matched to a gene. Looked up from germline, CDR1 is MNHEY and CDR2 is SVGEGT. The CDR3 length is 14 residues. The CDR3 DNA is TGTGCCAGCAGTTACACGACAGGGTGGAAGACCCAGTACTTC. It translates to CASSYTTGWKTQYF.

This clonotype was counted ten times or more. CDR3 amino acids: CASSLGSGGSRNEQFF. CDR3 nucleotides: TGTGCCAGCAGCTTGGGTTCAGGCGGGAGTAGGAATGAGCAGTTCTTC. J is TRBJ2-1 and V is TRBV7-9, with 7 bases that match TRBD2. Germline CDR1 is SEHNR and CDR2 is FQNEAQ (reference sequence). V was clipped by 3 bases and J by 7 bases; unmatched bases: 12. The CDR3 spans 16 residues.

This clonotype came up many times. The rearrangement uses TRBV5-1 and TRBJ2-7; no clear D gene. CDR3 size: 14 residues. V was pared by 0 bases and J by 5 bases, with 12 bases between. Germline V CDR1 and CDR2: SGHRS, YFSETQ. CDR3 protein: CASSLEPSVDEQYF. The CDR3 nucleotides read TGCGCCAGCAGCTTGGAGCCCTCCGTTGACGAGCAGTACTTC.

CDR3 sequence: CASGSLGTGELFF. The CDR3 DNA reads TGTGCTAGTGGTTCCCTTGGGACCGGGGAGCTGTTTTTT. The chain links TRBV12-5 to TRBJ2-2, with D unresolved. Between the trimmed V and J ends, which lost 4 bases and 5 bases, there was a span of 8 bases. The CDR3 has 13 amino acids. Germline V lookup: CDR1 LGHNT, CDR2 FRNRAP.

This chain joins TRBV20-1 and TRBJ2-1, with D possibly TRBD2 on 6 matching bases. The V and J ends lost 6 bases and 0 bases respectively, with 18 bases between them. CDR1 is DFQATT and CDR2 is SNEGSKA in the germline V gene (reference sequence). The CDR3 has 16 amino acids. As DNA, the CDR3 is TGCAGTGCCACAAGGGTGGGGGGAGCCTCCTACAATGAGCAGTTCTTC. As protein: CSATRVGGASYNEQFF.

The chain uses TRBV5-8 and TRBJ2-7; 9 nucleotides line up with TRBD1. CDR1 is SGHTS and CDR2 is YDEGEE in the germline V gene. Trimming took 2 bases from V and 5 from J; bases not matched to a gene: 8. This CDR3 has 15 residues. The CDR3 nucleotides read TGTGCCAGCAGCTTTGCGGGACAGGGTAGAGACGAGCAGTACTTC. Its translation is CASSFAGQGRDEQYF. Using reference TRBV5-8 and TRBJ2-7 for the parts outside the CDR3, the full variable domain is EAGVTQSPTHLIKTRGQQATLRCSPISGHTSVYWYQQALGLGLQFLLWYDEGEERNRGNFPPRFSGRQFPNYSSELNVNALELEDSALYLCASSFAGQGRDEQYFGPGTRLTVT.

This clonotype turned up a few times. The chain links TRBV12-3 or TRBV12-4 to TRBJ2-1; D is unresolved. V was clipped by 0 bases and J by 11 bases, with 8 bases between them. This CDR3 has 12 residues. The CDR3 DNA follows: TGTGCCAGCAGTTTAGCGCCGCGGCAGCAGTTCTTC. Its protein is CASSLAPRQQFF.

At least ten counts were recorded for this clonotype. This rearrangement joins TRBV5-1 to TRBJ2-1; unclear D gene. Germline CDR1 reads SGHRS; CDR2 reads YFSETQ. This CDR3 contains 13 residues. Trimming removed 1 base from V and 4 bases from J, with 6 bases in between. This chain's CDR3 is CASSLTSYNEQFF. DNA of the CDR3: TGCGCCAGCAGCTTGACCTCATACAATGAGCAGTTCTTC.

This rearrangement joins TRBV15 to TRBJ2-7, with a possible D match to TRBD1 (6 bases). V was trimmed by 0 bases and J by 6 bases, leaving 15 bases between them. Germline V gives CDR1 LNHNV, CDR2 YYDKDF (reference sequence). CDR3 length equals 15 residues. CDR3 in DNA: TGTGCCACCAGCAGAGAAGGTCCCAGGGGCTCCGAGCAGTACTTC. Encoded protein: CATSREGPRGSEQYF.

The V gene is TRBV5-1, the J gene TRBJ2-1, with 11 bases lining up with TRBD2. CDR1 and CDR2 (germline): SGHRS, YFSETQ. V lost 2 bases to trimming and J lost 7 bases; unmatched junction nucleotides: 8. CDR3 size: 16 residues. CDR3 coding DNA: TGCGCCAGCAGCTTACCGTTAGCGGGAGGGCCGAATGAGCAGTTCTTC. It codes for CASSLPLAGGPNEQFF.

The V gene is TRBV3-1, the J gene TRBJ2-1; a possible D gene is TRBD2 (5 bases). The V end was cut by 7 bases, the J end by 10 bases, with 20 bases between. CDR1 is LGHDT and CDR2 is YNNKEL in the germline V gene (reference sequence). CDR3 length equals 14 residues. CDR3 DNA sequence: TGTGCCAGCACCTACCAAGGTAGCGACCGCGAGCAGTTCTTC. Translation gives CASTYQGSDREQFF.

The rearrangement links TRBV7-8 to TRBJ1-2, with a weak D call TRBD1 (6 bases). The germline V gene has CDR1 SGHVS and CDR2 FQNEAQ. With 7 bases removed from V and 3 bases from J, the gap between germline ends came to 15 bases. The CDR3 runs 14 residues. CDR3: CASKGQGIYYGYTF. CDR3 DNA: TGTGCCAGCAAAGGTCAGGGGATCTACTATGGCTACACCTTC.

This clonotype was counted between two and nine times. The chain employs TRBV6-2 or TRBV6-3 and TRBJ1-2; no firm D call. V lost 5 bases and J lost 6, with 22 bases in between. CDR1 is MNHEY, CDR2 SVGEGT, per germline. This CDR3 is 16 amino acids long. As DNA, the CDR3 is TGTGCCAGCAGTACCCAACTCGGGGAGCAACTTGATGGCTACACCTTC. Translating it yields CASSTQLGEQLDGYTF.

This clonotype was counted a few times. The chain has TRBV5-1 and TRBJ1-1; no clear D gene. This CDR3 has 15 amino acids. V lost 0 bases and J lost 4, with 13 bases in between. Germline lookup yields CDR1 SGHRS and CDR2 YFSETQ. The CDR3 protein is CASSLVGKGGTEAFF. CDR3 in DNA: TGCGCCAGCAGCTTGGTAGGAAAGGGAGGCACTGAAGCTTTCTTT.

The rearrangement joins TRBV15 to TRBJ1-3; tentative D call: TRBD1 (5 bases). Germline V gives CDR1 LNHNV, CDR2 YYDKDF (reference sequence). V was pared by 5 bases and J by 0 bases, with 20 bases between. The CDR3 extends over 18 amino acids. The CDR3 DNA is TGTGCCACCAGCCGAAAGTCCCGGGACGCCGGCTCTGGAAACACCATATATTTT. This encodes CATSRKSRDAGSGNTIYF. Drawing the rest from reference TRBV15 and TRBJ1-3, the complete variable domain is DAMVIQNPRYQVTQFGKPVTLSCSQTLNHNVMYWYQQKSSQAPKLLFHYYDKDFNNEADTPDNFQSRRPNTSFCFLDIRSPGLGDTAMYLCATSRKSRDAGSGNTIYFGEGSWLTVV.

This chain links TRBV20-1 with TRBJ1-5; D is possibly TRBD1 (6 bases). Germline assignment: CDR1 DFQATT and CDR2 SNEGSKA (reference sequence). Trimming shortened V by 0 bases and J by 5 bases, and 11 bases separated the two germline ends. This CDR3 spans 14 amino acids. CDR3 in DNA: TGCAGTGCTAGAGATTCAGGGGTAGATCAGCCCCAGCATTTT. Amino acids: CSARDSGVDQPQHF.

The J gene is TRBJ2-4, the V gene TRBV7-2; D might be TRBD1 or TRBD2, each matching 5 bases. Germline CDR1 and CDR2: SGHTA and FQGNSA. Trimming took 8 bases from V and 7 from J, leaving 15 bases between them. The CDR3 extends over 13 amino acids. DNA for the CDR3: TGTGCCAGCTCATCGGGGCACCCCAACATTCAGTACTTC. It is translated as CASSSGHPNIQYF.

The rearrangement links TRBV24-1 to TRBJ2-1; 11 bases are shared with TRBD1. In germline, CDR1 is KGHDR, CDR2 SFDVKD. Trimming at V came to 3 bases and at J to 7 bases, leaving 7 bases not matched to a gene. The CDR3 consists of 16 residues. CDR3 DNA sequence: TGTGCCACCAGTGATGCAAGGGACAGGGGGACTAATGAGCAGTTCTTC. Translated: CATSDARDRGTNEQFF.

This clonotype occurred once. The chain employs TRBV19 and TRBJ2-7, with 8 bases identical to TRBD2. V gave up 2 bases and J gave up 0 bases; unmatched junction bases: 3. Germline V gene data show CDR1 as LNHDA and CDR2 as SQIVND (reference sequence). This CDR3 comprises 15 residues. The CDR3 sequence: CASSITSGGSYEQYF. DNA of the CDR3: TGTGCCAGTAGTATAACCAGCGGGGGCTCCTACGAGCAGTACTTC.

This clonotype was recorded a few times. The CDR3 loop reads CASSPREGIFDNSPLHF. The CDR3 nucleotides are TGTGCCAGCAGCCCCAGAGAGGGTATTTTCGACAATTCACCCCTCCACTTT. The chain is built from TRBV9 and TRBJ1-6; no reliable D call. V was trimmed by 4 bases and J by 7 bases, leaving 21 bases between them. The CDR3 totals 17 residues. Germline V gives CDR1 SGDLS, CDR2 YYNGEE.